This T cell receptor beta chain was profiled in a study of CD8 T cells in ankylosing spondylitis. The study's findings and limits: A motif in TCR beta, a set of eight or nine highly homologous variants, appeared characteristic of ankylosing spondylitis blood.

This clonotype was seen repeatedly, ten times or more. Its antigen is still unknown. TCRdb fed the 5' RACE reads into MiXCR, producing one record per CDR3 protein. Of about 220,000 distinct CDR3 sequences in the sample, about 7% were seen once. The clonotype was recovered from a male donor with ankylosing spondylitis. Specimen: blood, either unsorted or a sorted T cell fraction (not recorded which).

The CDR3: CASSHPGQGLYEQYF. The DNA for the CDR3 is TGTGCCAGCTCACACCCGGGACAGGGGTTATACGAGCAGTACTTC. This chain links TRBV18 with TRBJ2-7; 10 bases line up with TRBD1. The germline V gene encodes CDR1 KGHSH and CDR2 LQKENI. This CDR3 is 15 amino acids long. V lost 4 bases and J lost 4; bases outside the gene matches: 7.